One T cell receptor beta chain is described in this entry. What antigen it recognizes has not been identified. Nothing much larger sits one base from this clone, and base qualities are not available. The data derive from a study of shared clonotypes between healthy human individuals (dated by TCRdb to about 2020). Study-wide context: Three men and a couple of women, aged 18 to 49 years, made up the cohort. To estimate repertoire size and how much clonotypes are shared between individuals, the study performed deep sequencing of blood TCR repertoires from 4 to 6 healthy adults. To increase sequencing depth and limit assay-specific biases, TCR repertoire library preparation and sequencing were carried out by different laboratories using diverse techniques. Each donor's leukapheresis produced roughly between roughly 0.94 and 9.5 billion PBMCs. Study-level results and caveats: Based on pairwise subsampling, the degree of clonotype sharing among donors was expected to be affected by sequencing depth. Only blood was sampled, and tissue TCR repertoires likely differ from those in blood. The genetic and exposure-history diversity represented was limited by the small number of donors.

Using the deep immunoSEQ assay, TCR CDR3 regions were amplified from genomic DNA by multiplex PCR. For each cell subset, the extracted genomic DNA was distributed evenly across all wells of several immunoSEQ 96-well plates, and each plate served as one replicate. For unsorted PBMC, 250 to 300 ng genomic DNA, equal to 30,000 or so T cell genomes, was loaded into each replicate PCR. Ten immunoSEQ deep assay plates were used to sequence the unsorted PBMC genomic DNA. Purified libraries were measured with a Qubit 3.0 fluorometer, size-checked on a Bioanalyzer 2100, and measured again with the KAPA Library Quantification kit. Every immunoSEQ 96-well plate was sequenced on a separate single-read 150-cycle Illumina NextSeq 550 flow cell. Under the source paper's analysis protocol: Because only junctional sequences without quality scores were contained in the immunoSEQ output, filtering matching that applied to full-length reads could not be performed. Sequences were annotated with PyIR, a Python wrapper for IgBLAST v1.9, using IMGT germline references to assign V/J genes and CDR3. Any read was removed if the V/J assignment was weak (E-value above 1e-6), the CDR3 was missing, or the read contained stop codons, out-of-frame junctions, or ambiguous translated residues. A V3J clonotype was defined by an identical inferred V gene, J gene, and CDR3 amino acid sequence. To compute the percentage overlap between repertoires, the number of shared unique clonotypes was divided by the size of the smaller repertoire. RTK rarefaction, the Chao1 estimator, and Recon v2.1 estimates of unobserved clonotypes were used to assess repertoire richness. TCRdb retrieved this table from immuneACCESS and kept in-frame rearrangements only. Not all clones are present; in checked studies, unresolved V genes account for under half, and no reason is known for the remainder. Clonal size and the V and J genes are those of that table, whereas D and trimming came from the DNA. A total of over 400,000 clones appear in this sample, approximately 78% of them only once. Around 12% of the sample belongs to the ten largest clones.

The donors were healthy, HIV-negative adults with no recently reported acute infections or vaccinations. Every donor was a Caucasian adult residing in Nashville, Tennessee, USA. For unsorted samples, tens of millions of PBMCs were counted, and genomic DNA was extracted using the QIAamp DNA Blood Mini kit. After blood collection by leukapheresis, PBMCs were isolated using Ficoll-Histopaque density gradient centrifugation and then cryopreserved in the vapor phase of liquid nitrogen. Relative to germline, V is 0 bases shorter and J is 0 bases shorter, with 8 bases between their ends. Via the germline V gene, CDR1 is SGDLS and CDR2 YYNGEE. The CDR3 goes from the cysteine to the phenylalanine over 15 residues. The retained sequence is limited to the CDR3, 45 bases, with the frame set at the first base.

The rearrangement combines TRBV9 with TRBJ2-3, with no reliable assignment of the D segment. The clonotype comes from a woman in her 40s in good health. Some clones in this sample may be carry-over from other donors' samples. Material: PBMCs. The nucleotides read TGTGCCAGCAGCGTAGACCCGGCTAGCACAGATACGCAGTATTTT. Its protein is CASSVDPASTDTQYF. The full variable domain, completed from the reference TRBV9 and TRBJ2-3 proteins outside the CDR3, reads DSGVTQTPKHLITATGQRVTLRCSPRSGDLSVYWYQQSLDQGLQFLIQYYNGEERAKGNILERFSAQQFPDLHSELNLSSLELGDSALYFCASSVDPASTDTQYFGPGTRLTVL.